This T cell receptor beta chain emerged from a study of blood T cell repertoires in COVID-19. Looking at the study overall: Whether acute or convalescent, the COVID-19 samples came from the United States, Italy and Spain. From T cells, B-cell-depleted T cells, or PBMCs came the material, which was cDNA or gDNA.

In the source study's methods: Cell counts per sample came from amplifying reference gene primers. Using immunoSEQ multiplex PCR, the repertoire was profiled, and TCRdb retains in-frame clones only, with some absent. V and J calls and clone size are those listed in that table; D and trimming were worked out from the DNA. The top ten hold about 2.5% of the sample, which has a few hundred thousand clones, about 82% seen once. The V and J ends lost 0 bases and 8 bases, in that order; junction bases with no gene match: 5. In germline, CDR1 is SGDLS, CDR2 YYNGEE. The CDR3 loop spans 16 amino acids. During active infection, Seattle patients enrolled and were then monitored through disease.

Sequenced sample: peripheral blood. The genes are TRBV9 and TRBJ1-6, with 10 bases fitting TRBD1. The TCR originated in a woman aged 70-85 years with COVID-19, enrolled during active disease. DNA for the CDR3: TGTGCCAGCAGCGTAGGACAGGGGGCACCGTATTCACCCCTCCACTTT. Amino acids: CASSVGQGAPYSPLHF.